In its sample, the clone carrying this TCR beta chain was seen many times. Its specificity is unknown. The source of the sample is a study of neurological immune-mediated disorders. Study conclusions and caveats: In HTLV-1-associated myelopathy, TCR clonal expansion was greatest, and in multiple sclerosis it was least, below healthy controls. Expanded clones shared no identical CDR3 amino acid sequences across subjects, which suggested private TCR-beta repertoires in all groups.

A 10-nucleotide random UMI tagged transcripts in template-switch 5'RACE cDNA synthesis. Every sequencing run generated in excess of 160 million TCR-beta sequences. These sequences covered 15-18 subjects. TCRdb fed the 5' RACE reads into MiXCR, producing one record per CDR3 protein. The table includes approximately 50,000 distinct CDR3 sequences, around 3.5% detected once. The CDR3 is made up of 14 amino acids. J gave up 3 bases and V 4 bases, and 5 bases lay outside the gene matches. Germline assignment: CDR1 MNHEY and CDR2 SMNVEV (reference sequence). Sample: PBMCs. This clonotype originated in a man aged 55-75 years with multiple sclerosis. V usage is TRBV27 and J usage is TRBJ2-7; TRBD1 agrees at 8 bases. In DNA, the CDR3 is TGTGCCAGCAGTTCAACAGGGGGGCACTACGAGCAGTACTTC. This gives the protein CASSSTGGHYEQYF.